The rows below give T cell receptor beta chains drawn from one sample of a study of a mutant IDH1 vaccine in newly diagnosed glioma. For these receptors, no antigen is known. Profiled with immunoSEQ multiplex PCR; TCRdb holds only in-frame clones, not every one. The repertoire holds 110,000 or so clones, with 85% to 90% as singletons. This specimen was PBMCs, taken from a glioma patient whose treatment included an IDH1 peptide vaccine. The receptors were sampled from a woman aged 45 to 65 with glioma. The CDR3 runs from the conserved cysteine through the conserved F or W. The D gene is left open where the match is weak. Only some rows state a clone size, as once, few, many or a class for expanded clones.

J: TRBJ1-2
D: .
size: .
V: TRBV9
DNA: TGTGCCAGCAGCGTAGACCCAACAGGGCTGCGCTATGGCTACACCTTC
CDR3: CASSVDPTGLRYGYTF

J: TRBJ2-7
D: TRBD2
size: .
V: TRBV7-9
DNA: TGTGCCAGCAGCCACTACACGGGAGGCTACGAGCAGTACTTC
CDR3: CASSHYTGGYEQYF

J: TRBJ2-5
D: TRBD2
size: .
V: TRBV11-1
DNA: TGTGCCAGCAGTCTCTCCGGACTAGCGATTCAAGAGACCCAGTACTTC
CDR3: CASSLSGLAIQETQYF

J: TRBJ2-5
D: .
size: .
V: TRBV30
DNA: TGTGCCTGCGGTCTGGAGACCCAGTACTTC
CDR3: CACGLETQYF

J: TRBJ2-3
D: .
size: .
V: TRBV5-1
DNA: TGCGCCAGCAGCTTGGGGGGCGGTGGCACAGATACGCAGTATTTT
CDR3: CASSLGGGGTDTQYF

J: TRBJ1-1
D: .
size: .
V: TRBV5-1
DNA: TGCGCCAGCAGCTTTACAGTTACCACTGAAGCTTTCTTT
CDR3: CASSFTVTTEAFF

J: TRBJ2-2
D: .
size: .
V: TRBV11-2
DNA: TGTGCCAGCAGCTCGCTCTACACCGGGGAGCTGTTTTTT
CDR3: CASSSLYTGELFF

J: TRBJ1-1
D: .
size: .
V: TRBV13
DNA: TGTGCCAGCAGCACGGAGACTGAAGCTTTCTTT
CDR3: CASSTETEAFF

J: TRBJ2-3
D: .
size: .
V: TRBV5-1
DNA: TGCGCCAGCAGCTTAGGGCGGGCCCCCACAGATACGCAGTATTTT
CDR3: CASSLGRAPTDTQYF

J: TRBJ2-3
D: .
size: .
V: TRBV7-6
DNA: TGTGCCAGCAGCTTAGGAACGGCCTCGGGAGATACGCAGTATTTT
CDR3: CASSLGTASGDTQYF

J: TRBJ2-1
D: TRBD2
size: .
V: TRBV7-3
DNA: TGTGCCAGCAGCCTGGGTCGGGAGGAGTGGAATGAGCAGTTCTTC
CDR3: CASSLGREEWNEQFF

J: TRBJ2-5
D: .
size: .
V: TRBV20-1
DNA: TGCAGTGCTAGACCACTAGAGACCCAGTACTTC
CDR3: CSARPLETQYF

J: TRBJ2-7
D: .
size: once
V: TRBV7-2
DNA: TGTGCCAGCAGCTTAGTCGGGAGCTCCTACGAGCAGTACTTC
CDR3: CASSLVGSSYEQYF

J: TRBJ2-1
D: TRBD1
size: few
V: TRBV10-3
DNA: TGTGCCATCAGTGGGGCGGGACAGGGTTGGAATGAGCAGTTCTTC
CDR3: CAISGAGQGWNEQFF

J: TRBJ2-2
D: .
size: .
V: TRBV11-2
DNA: TGTGCCAGCAGCTTAGAGGGGTGGAAGGAAGCGAACACCGGGGAGCTGTTTTTT
CDR3: CASSLEGWKEANTGELFF

J: TRBJ2-1
D: TRBD1
size: .
V: TRBV2
DNA: TGTGCCAGTACTCCGGACAGGGCCAATGAGCAGTTCTTC
CDR3: CASTPDRANEQFF

J: TRBJ1-2
D: .
size: once
V: TRBV27
DNA: TGTGCCAGCAGTTTAGACGGGCCAAACTATGGCTACACCTTC
CDR3: CASSLDGPNYGYTF

J: TRBJ2-3
D: TRBD2
size: .
V: TRBV6-5
DNA: TGTGCCAGCAGCGCTAGCGGATCTTACACAGATACGCAGTATTTT
CDR3: CASSASGSYTDTQYF

J: TRBJ1-4
D: TRBD1
size: .
V: TRBV6-5
DNA: TGTGCCAGCAGTTATAGGGGGACAGGAGAAAAACTGTTTTTT
CDR3: CASSYRGTGEKLFF

J: TRBJ1-5
D: .
size: .
V: TRBV28
DNA: TGTGCCAGCAGTCTTACGGTAGTCGATCAGCCCCAGCATTTT
CDR3: CASSLTVVDQPQHF

J: TRBJ2-7
D: TRBD1
size: .
V: TRBV20-1
DNA: TGCAGTGCTACCCGGGACAGCGAGCAGTACTTC
CDR3: CSATRDSEQYF

J: TRBJ2-1
D: .
size: .
V: TRBV5-4
DNA: TGTGCCAGCAGCTTGGGCGGGCGGAGCTCCTACAATGAGCAGTTCTTC
CDR3: CASSLGGRSSYNEQFF

J: TRBJ2-7
D: TRBD1
size: .
V: TRBV6-6
DNA: TGTGCCAGCAGCAGTATCGACAGGGGCTTGTCCTACGAGCAGTACTTC
CDR3: CASSSIDRGLSYEQYF

J: TRBJ2-2
D: TRBD1
size: .
V: TRBV28
DNA: TGTGCCAGCAGTACACCGGGACAGGGGAGGTTCGGGGAGCTGTTTTTT
CDR3: CASSTPGQGRFGELFF

J: TRBJ1-1
D: .
size: few
V: TRBV7-9
DNA: TGTGCCAGCAGACAAACAGGAGGAGCTTTCTTT
CDR3: CASRQTGGAFF

J: TRBJ2-7
D: .
size: .
V: TRBV5-1
DNA: TGCGCCAGCAGTCCCGGCAGGGACGAGCAGTACTTC
CDR3: CASSPGRDEQYF

J: TRBJ2-3
D: TRBD2
size: .
V: TRBV10-3
DNA: TGTGCCATCCGACGGACTAGCGGGAACACAGATACGCAGTATTTT
CDR3: CAIRRTSGNTDTQYF

J: TRBJ2-1
D: .
size: once
V: TRBV5-6
DNA: TGTGCCAGCAGCTGGGTGAGAGGGAGCTCCTACAATGAGCAGTTCTTC
CDR3: CASSWVRGSSYNEQFF

J: TRBJ1-1
D: .
size: .
V: TRBV27
DNA: TGTGCCAGCAGTGGGGGGCGTCTGAACACTGAAGCTTTCTTT
CDR3: CASSGGRLNTEAFF

J: TRBJ1-4
D: .
size: .
V: TRBV5-8
DNA: TGTGCCAGCAGCCGAGGAGCTAATGAAAAACTGTTTTTT
CDR3: CASSRGANEKLFF

J: TRBJ1-1
D: .
size: .
V: TRBV15
DNA: TGTGCCACCAGCAGAGGTGAAGGGCCGAACACTGAAGCTTTCTTT
CDR3: CATSRGEGPNTEAFF

J: TRBJ1-2
D: .
size: few
V: TRBV28
DNA: TGTGCCAGCAGCGCCGGGGGGCGGGATGGCTACACCTTC
CDR3: CASSAGGRDGYTF

J: TRBJ2-2
D: TRBD1
size: .
V: TRBV7-9
DNA: TGTGCCAGCAGAGAACAGGGGGCGCCCACCGGGGAGCTGTTTTTT
CDR3: CASREQGAPTGELFF

J: TRBJ1-4
D: TRBD1
size: .
V: TRBV30
DNA: TGTGCCTGGAAGGCCAGGGGGGGGAATGAAAAACTGTTTTTT
CDR3: CAWKARGGNEKLFF

J: TRBJ2-7
D: TRBD2
size: .
V: TRBV2
DNA: TGTGCCAGCAGCCGACAGACTAGCGGGACCGAGCAGTACTTC
CDR3: CASSRQTSGTEQYF

J: TRBJ2-1
D: .
size: .
V: TRBV11-2
DNA: TGTGCCAGCAGCTTGTACCGCCAAGGTGAGCAGTTCTTC
CDR3: CASSLYRQGEQFF

J: TRBJ1-2
D: .
size: .
V: TRBV18
DNA: TGTGCCAGCTCACCACCGGGGAGAGATGATGGCTACACCTTC
CDR3: CASSPPGRDDGYTF

J: TRBJ2-1
D: .
size: .
V: TRBV5-6
DNA: TGTGCCAGCAGCTTGGTTCGGGTTCCCTACAATGAGCAGTTCTTC
CDR3: CASSLVRVPYNEQFF

J: TRBJ1-4
D: TRBD1
size: .
V: TRBV5-8
DNA: TGTGCCAGCAGCTTACCGGGACAGGGGTGGCAAAAACTGTTTTTT
CDR3: CASSLPGQGWQKLFF

J: TRBJ1-2
D: TRBD1
size: .
V: TRBV7-9
DNA: TGTGCCAGCAGCTTAAACAGGGGTCCCCCTATCTATGGCTACACCTTC
CDR3: CASSLNRGPPIYGYTF

J: TRBJ1-2
D: TRBD1
size: .
V: TRBV2
DNA: TGTGCCAGCAGTGGGGGGCGACAGGGCTATGGCTACACCTTC
CDR3: CASSGGRQGYGYTF

J: TRBJ1-1
D: TRBD1
size: .
V: TRBV2
DNA: TGTGCCAGCAGCGTACAGGGGCCCCGAACTGAAGCTTTCTTT
CDR3: CASSVQGPRTEAFF